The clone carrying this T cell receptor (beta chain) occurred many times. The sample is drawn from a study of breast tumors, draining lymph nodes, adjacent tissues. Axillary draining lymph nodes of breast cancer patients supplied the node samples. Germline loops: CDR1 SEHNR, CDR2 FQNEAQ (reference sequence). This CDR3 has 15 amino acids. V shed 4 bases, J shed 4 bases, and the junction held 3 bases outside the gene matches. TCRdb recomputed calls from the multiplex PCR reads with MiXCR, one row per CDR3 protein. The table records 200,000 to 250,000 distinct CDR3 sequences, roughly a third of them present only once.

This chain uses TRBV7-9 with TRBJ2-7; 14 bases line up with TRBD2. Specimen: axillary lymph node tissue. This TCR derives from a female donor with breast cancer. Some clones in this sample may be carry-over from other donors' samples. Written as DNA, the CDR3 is TGTGCCAGCAGCTCGGGACTAGCGGGAGTGTACGAGCAGTACTTC. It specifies CASSSGLAGVYEQYF.